Reported below is one T cell receptor (beta chain). Other DNA sequences of this sample code for an identical CDR3. The data belong to a study of blood T cell repertoires in COVID-19. About the study: The United States, Italy and Spain provided the acute and convalescent COVID-19 samples. Sample material is recorded as cDNA or gDNA derived from T cells, B-cell-depleted T cells, or PBMCs.

Deletions cut 7 bases from V and 4 bases from J, with 11 bases between. This CDR3 comprises 13 residues. The germline V gene has CDR1 LNHDA and CDR2 SQIVND (reference sequence). Original processing notes: Reference gene primer amplification gave nucleated cell count estimates. Generated by immunoSEQ multiplex PCR, the TCRdb table keeps only in-frame clones and is missing some. V, J and clone size are taken as reported in that table, and D and trimming were inferred from the DNA itself. This sample has approximately 110,000 clones, with more than 75% found just once. The receptor comes from a human donor in a cohort sampled during active COVID-19. The sequencing sample was made of peripheral blood. The V gene is TRBV19, the J gene TRBJ1-5; a weak D match, TRBD1 (5 bases). This CDR3 reads CASTPGGNQPQHF. The CDR3 nucleotides are TGTGCCAGTACCCCCGGGGGGAATCAGCCCCAGCATTTT.